This TCR beta chain was profiled in a study of blood T cell repertoires in COVID-19. About the study: Sites across the United States, Italy and Spain contributed samples from acute and convalescent COVID-19. Sample material is recorded as cDNA or gDNA derived from T cells, B-cell-depleted T cells, or PBMCs.

V gave up 6 bases and J gave up 0 bases; unmatched junction bases: 10. The CDR3 is 17 residues long. Germline V lookup: CDR1 SNHLY, CDR2 FYNNEI. Per the study methods: By means of reference gene primer amplification, nucleated cell counts were estimated. Here immunoSEQ multiplex PCR was the method, and the copy in TCRdb shows in-frame clones only, minus some. V and J calls and clone size are copied from that table; D and trimming were computed from the DNA. The sample includes around 240,000 clones, 75% to 90% of them seen just once. Sequences were obtained from peripheral blood. This rearrangement joins TRBV2 to TRBJ1-5; 8 bases line up with TRBD1. The sequence was obtained from a woman aged 25 to 39 who had recovered from COVID-19. The CDR3 sequence is CASRGTGSKNSNQPQHF. The CDR3 DNA reads as TGTGCCAGCAGAGGGACAGGCAGTAAGAATAGCAATCAGCCCCAGCATTTT.